Detailed here is one T cell receptor (beta chain). Its antigen is as yet unknown. The data were obtained in a study of identical twins. Study conclusions and caveats: The models gave estimates that fell short of the out-of-frame TCR alpha sharing seen in monozygotic twins. Insertions ran lower in abundant cord blood beta clonotypes, though not in memory repertoires. A cross-sectional statistical analysis, not follow-up of the same donors, supported the conclusions.

TCRdb called the 5' RACE reads again in MiXCR, with one record for every CDR3 protein. The sample holds about 1.7 million distinct CDR3 sequences, about 32% seen once. J gave up 6 bases and V 2 bases, and 0 bases lay outside the gene matches. The CDR3 loop spans 14 amino acids. CDR1 is MNHEY and CDR2 is SVGAGI in the germline V gene. The chain recombines TRBV6-5 with TRBJ2-4; 11 nucleotides match TRBD2. The sample consisted of cord blood. This receptor was identified in a newborn girl in good health. CDR3 sequence: CASSYLAGGNIQYF. The CDR3 coding sequence is TGTGCCAGCAGTTACCTAGCGGGGGGAAACATTCAGTACTTC.